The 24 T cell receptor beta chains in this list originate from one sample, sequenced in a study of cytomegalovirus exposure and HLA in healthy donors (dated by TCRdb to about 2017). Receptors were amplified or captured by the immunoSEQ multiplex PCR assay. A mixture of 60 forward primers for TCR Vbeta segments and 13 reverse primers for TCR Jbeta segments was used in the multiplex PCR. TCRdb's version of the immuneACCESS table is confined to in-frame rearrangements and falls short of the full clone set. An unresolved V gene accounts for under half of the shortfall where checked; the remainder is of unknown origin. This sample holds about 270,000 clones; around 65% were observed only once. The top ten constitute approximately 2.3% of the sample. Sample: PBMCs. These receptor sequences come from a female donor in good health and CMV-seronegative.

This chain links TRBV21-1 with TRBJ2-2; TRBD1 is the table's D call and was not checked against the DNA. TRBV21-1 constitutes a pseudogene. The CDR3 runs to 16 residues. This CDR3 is CASSPRTGTRTGELFF. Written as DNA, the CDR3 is TGTGCCAGCAGCCCCCGGACAGGGACGAGGACCGGGGAGCTGTTTTTT.

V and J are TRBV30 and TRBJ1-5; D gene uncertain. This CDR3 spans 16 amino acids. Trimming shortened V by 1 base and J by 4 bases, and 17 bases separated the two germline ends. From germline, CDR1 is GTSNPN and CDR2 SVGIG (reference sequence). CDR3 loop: CAWSAGVGPANQPQHF. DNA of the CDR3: TGTGCCTGGAGTGCCGGGGTAGGACCAGCAAATCAGCCCCAGCATTTT. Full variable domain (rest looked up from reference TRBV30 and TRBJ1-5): SQTIHQWPATLVQPVGSPLSLECTVEGTSNPNLYWYRQAAGRGLQLLFYSVGIGQISSEVPQNLSASRPQDRQFILSSKKLLLSDSGFYLCAWSAGVGPANQPQHFGDGTRLSIL.

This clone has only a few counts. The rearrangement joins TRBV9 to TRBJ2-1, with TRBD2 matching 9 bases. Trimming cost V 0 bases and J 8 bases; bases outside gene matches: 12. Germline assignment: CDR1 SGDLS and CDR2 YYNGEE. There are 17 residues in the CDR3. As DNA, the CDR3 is TGTGCCAGCAGCGTAGATCAAGCTGGAGCGGGAGGAGATGAGCAGTTCTTC. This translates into CASSVDQAGAGGDEQFF.

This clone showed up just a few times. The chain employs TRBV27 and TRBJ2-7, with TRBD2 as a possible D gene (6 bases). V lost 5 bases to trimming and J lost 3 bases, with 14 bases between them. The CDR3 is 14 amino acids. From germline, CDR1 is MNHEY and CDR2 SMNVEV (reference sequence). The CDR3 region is CASSLFGTGYEQYF. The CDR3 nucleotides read TGTGCCAGCAGTCTCTTTGGGACTGGCTACGAGCAGTACTTC.

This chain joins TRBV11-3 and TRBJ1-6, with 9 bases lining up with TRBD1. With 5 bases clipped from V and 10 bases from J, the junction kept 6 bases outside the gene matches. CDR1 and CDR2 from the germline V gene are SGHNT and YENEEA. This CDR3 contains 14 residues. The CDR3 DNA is TGTGCCAGCAGCGGGGGACAGGGAGCCTCACCCCTCCACTTT. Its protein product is CASSGGQGASPLHF.

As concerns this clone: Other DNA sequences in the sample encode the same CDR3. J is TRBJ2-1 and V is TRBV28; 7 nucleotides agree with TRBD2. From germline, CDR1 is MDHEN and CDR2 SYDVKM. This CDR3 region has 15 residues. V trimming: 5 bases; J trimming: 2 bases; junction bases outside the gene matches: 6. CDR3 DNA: TGTGCCAGCAGTGGGAGGGGTATTACCTACAATGAGCAGTTCTTC. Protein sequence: CASSGRGITYNEQFF.

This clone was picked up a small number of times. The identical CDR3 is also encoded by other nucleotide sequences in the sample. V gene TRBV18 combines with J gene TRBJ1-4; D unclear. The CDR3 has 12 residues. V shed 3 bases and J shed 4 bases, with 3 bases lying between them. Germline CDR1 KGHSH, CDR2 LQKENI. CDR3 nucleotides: TGTGCCAGCTCACCTAGTAATGAAAAACTGTTTTTT. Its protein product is CASSPSNEKLFF.

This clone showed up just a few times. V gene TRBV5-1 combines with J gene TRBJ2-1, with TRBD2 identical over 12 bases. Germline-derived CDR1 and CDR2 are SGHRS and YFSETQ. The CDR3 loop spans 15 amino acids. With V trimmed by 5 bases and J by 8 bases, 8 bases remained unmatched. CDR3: CASSSTSGGKDEQFF. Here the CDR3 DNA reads TGCGCCAGCAGTTCCACTAGCGGGGGGAAGGATGAGCAGTTCTTC.

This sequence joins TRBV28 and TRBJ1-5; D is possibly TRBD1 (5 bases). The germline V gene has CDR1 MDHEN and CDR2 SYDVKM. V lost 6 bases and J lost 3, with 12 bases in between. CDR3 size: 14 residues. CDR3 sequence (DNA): TGTGCCAGCAGACGACAGATCCCCAATCAGCCCCAGCATTTT. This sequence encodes CASRRQIPNQPQHF.

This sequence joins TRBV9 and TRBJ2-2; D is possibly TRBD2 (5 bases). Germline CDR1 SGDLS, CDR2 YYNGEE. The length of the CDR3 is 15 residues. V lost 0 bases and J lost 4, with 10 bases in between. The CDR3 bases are TGTGCCAGCAGCGTAGACCCAACTAGCACCGGGGAGCTGTTTTTT. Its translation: CASSVDPTSTGELFF.

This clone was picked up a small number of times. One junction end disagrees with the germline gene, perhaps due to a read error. In DNA, the CDR3 is TGTTCCAGCAGCTTAGCCGGGGTTGGCTACACCTTC. Translation: CSSSLAGVGYTF. The gene calls are TRBV7-9 and TRBJ1-2; no clear D. Germline values: CDR1 SEHNR, CDR2 FQNEAQ (reference sequence). The CDR3 loop spans 12 amino acids.

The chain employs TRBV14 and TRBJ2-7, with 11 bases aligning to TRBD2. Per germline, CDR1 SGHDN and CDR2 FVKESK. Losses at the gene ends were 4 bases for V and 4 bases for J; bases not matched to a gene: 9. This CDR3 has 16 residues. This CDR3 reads CASSPSLSGRGYEQYF. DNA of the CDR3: TGTGCCAGCAGCCCTTCCCTTAGCGGGAGGGGGTACGAGCAGTACTTC.

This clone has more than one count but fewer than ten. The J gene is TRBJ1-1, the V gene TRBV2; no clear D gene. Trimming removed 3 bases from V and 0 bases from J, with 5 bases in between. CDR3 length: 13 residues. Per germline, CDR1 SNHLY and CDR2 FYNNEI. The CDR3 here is CASSEAVNTEAFF. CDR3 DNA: TGTGCCAGCAGTGAGGCCGTGAACACTGAAGCTTTCTTT.

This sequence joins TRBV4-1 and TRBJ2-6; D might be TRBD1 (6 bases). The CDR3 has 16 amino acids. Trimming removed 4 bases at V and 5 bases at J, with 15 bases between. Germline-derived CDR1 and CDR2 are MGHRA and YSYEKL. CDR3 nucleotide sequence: TGCGCCAGCAGCCGCATAACAGGGAGCCGGGCCAACGTCCTGACTTTC. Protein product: CASSRITGSRANVLTF.

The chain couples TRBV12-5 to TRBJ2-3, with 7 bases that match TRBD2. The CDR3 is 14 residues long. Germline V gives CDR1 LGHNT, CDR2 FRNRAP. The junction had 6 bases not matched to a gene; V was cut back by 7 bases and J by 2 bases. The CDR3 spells CASESRENTDTQYF. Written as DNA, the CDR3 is TGTGCTAGTGAGTCGCGGGAGAACACAGATACGCAGTATTTT.

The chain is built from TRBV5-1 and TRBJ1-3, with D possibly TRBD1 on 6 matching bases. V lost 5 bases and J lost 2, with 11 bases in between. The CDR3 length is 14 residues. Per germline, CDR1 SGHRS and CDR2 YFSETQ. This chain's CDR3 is CASRKTGPGNTIYF. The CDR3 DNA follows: TGCGCCAGCAGAAAGACAGGTCCTGGAAACACCATATATTTT.

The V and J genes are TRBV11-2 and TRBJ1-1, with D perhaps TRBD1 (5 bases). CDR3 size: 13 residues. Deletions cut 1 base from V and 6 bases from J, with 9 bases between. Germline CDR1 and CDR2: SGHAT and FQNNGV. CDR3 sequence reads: CASSLVARAEAFF. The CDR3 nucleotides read TGTGCCAGCAGCTTAGTAGCCAGGGCTGAAGCTTTCTTT. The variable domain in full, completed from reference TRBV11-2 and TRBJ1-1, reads EAGVAQSPRYKIIEKRQSVAFWCNPISGHATLYWYQQILGQGPKLLIQFQNNGVVDDSQLPKDRFSAERLKGVDSTLKIQPAKLEDSAVYLCASSLVARAEAFFGQGTRLTVV.

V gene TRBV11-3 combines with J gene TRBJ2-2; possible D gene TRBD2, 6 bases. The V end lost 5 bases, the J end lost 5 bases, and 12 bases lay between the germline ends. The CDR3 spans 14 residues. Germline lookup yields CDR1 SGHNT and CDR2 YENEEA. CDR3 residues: CASSRTGVTGELFF. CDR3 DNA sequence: TGTGCCAGCAGCCGGACGGGGGTTACCGGGGAGCTGTTTTTT.

CDR3 loop: CASTPGTSSYNEQFF. The CDR3, as DNA: TGTGCCAGTACCCCCGGGACTAGCTCCTACAATGAGCAGTTCTTC. This chain connects TRBV19 to TRBJ2-1; 8 positions match TRBD2. Germline V gives CDR1 LNHDA, CDR2 SQIVND (reference sequence). The CDR3 contains 15 residues. The V gene end was trimmed by 7 bases and the J gene end by 0 bases; junction bases not matched to a gene: 5.

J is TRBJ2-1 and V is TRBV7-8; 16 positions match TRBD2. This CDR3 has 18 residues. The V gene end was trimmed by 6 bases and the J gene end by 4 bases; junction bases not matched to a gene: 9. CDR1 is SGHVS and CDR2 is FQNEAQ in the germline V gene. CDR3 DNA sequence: TGTGCCAGCAGGGCCTCCGGGACTAGCGGGAGGGGTTACAATGAGCAGTTCTTC. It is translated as CASRASGTSGRGYNEQFF.

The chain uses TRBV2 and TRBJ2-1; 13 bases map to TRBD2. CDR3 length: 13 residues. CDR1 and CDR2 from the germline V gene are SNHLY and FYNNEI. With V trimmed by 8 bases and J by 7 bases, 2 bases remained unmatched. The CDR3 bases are TGTGCCAGCTGGACTAGCGGGAGAAATGAGCAGTTCTTC. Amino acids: CASWTSGRNEQFF.

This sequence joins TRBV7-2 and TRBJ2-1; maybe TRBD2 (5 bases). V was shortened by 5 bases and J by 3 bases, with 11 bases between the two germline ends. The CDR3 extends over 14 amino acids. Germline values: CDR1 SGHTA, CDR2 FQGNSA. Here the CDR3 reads CASSGGLIYNEQFF. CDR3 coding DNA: TGTGCCAGCAGCGGAGGACTCATCTACAATGAGCAGTTCTTC.

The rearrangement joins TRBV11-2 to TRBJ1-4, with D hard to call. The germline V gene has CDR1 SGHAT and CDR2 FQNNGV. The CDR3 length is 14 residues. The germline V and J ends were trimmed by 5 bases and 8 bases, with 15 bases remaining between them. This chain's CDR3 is CASSRGRLREKLFF. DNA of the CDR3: TGTGCCAGCAGCCGCGGGCGGCTCCGGGAAAAACTGTTTTTT.

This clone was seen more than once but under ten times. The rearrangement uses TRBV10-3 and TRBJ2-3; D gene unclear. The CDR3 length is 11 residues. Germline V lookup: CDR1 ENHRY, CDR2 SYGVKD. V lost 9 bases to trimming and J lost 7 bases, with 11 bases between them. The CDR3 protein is CAIGAAYTQYF. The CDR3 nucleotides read TGTGCCATTGGAGCAGCCTATACGCAGTATTTT.